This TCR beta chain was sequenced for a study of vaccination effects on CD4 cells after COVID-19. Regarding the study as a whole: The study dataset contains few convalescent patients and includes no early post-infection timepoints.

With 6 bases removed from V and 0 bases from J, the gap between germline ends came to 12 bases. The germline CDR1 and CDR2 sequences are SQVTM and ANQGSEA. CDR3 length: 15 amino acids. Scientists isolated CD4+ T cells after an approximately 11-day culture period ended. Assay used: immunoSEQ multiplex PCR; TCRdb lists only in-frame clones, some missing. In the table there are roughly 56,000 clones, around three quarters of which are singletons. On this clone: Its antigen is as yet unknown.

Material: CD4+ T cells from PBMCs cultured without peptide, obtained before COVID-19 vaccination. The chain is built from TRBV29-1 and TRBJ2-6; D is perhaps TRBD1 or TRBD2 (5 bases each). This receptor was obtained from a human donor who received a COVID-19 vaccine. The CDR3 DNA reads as TGCAGCGTGAACCCCGGGACCTCTGGGGCCAACGTCCTGACTTTC. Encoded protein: CSVNPGTSGANVLTF.